This T cell receptor (beta chain) was identified during a study of Ad26.COV2.S vaccination and SARS-CoV-2 variants. In regard to this clone: Its specificity is not known.

This CDR3 has 15 residues. After removal of 5 bases from V and 0 bases from J, the junction contained 5 bases not matched to a gene. Germline lookup yields CDR1 LNHDA and CDR2 SQIVND (reference sequence). Measured with immunoSEQ multiplex PCR; TCRdb has only the in-frame clones, and not every one. The sample includes more than 150,000 clones, around 90% of them seen just once. Findings of the study overall: People who got the vaccine or the placebo had similar non-spike TCR breadth. In vaccinated individuals, spike-specific CD8+ and CD4+ T cell responses reportedly displayed substantial breadth. Using TCR breadth and depth analyses may have led to underestimated total T cell responses. The placebo group had lower spike-specific TCR breadth than the vaccine recipients did.

The input for sequencing was peripheral blood, taken after recovery from COVID-19. This sequence was found in a human donor who had recovered from COVID-19. The genes are TRBV19 and TRBJ2-7; TRBD1 matches at 9 bases. The CDR3 loop reads CASSHTGGPSYEQYF. In DNA form, the CDR3 reads TGTGCCAGTAGTCATACAGGGGGCCCCTCCTACGAGCAGTACTTC. Using reference TRBV19 and TRBJ2-7 for the parts outside the CDR3, the full variable domain is DGGITQSPKYLFRKEGQNVTLSCEQNLNHDAMYWYRQDPGQGLRLIYYSQIVNDFQKGDIAEGYSVSREKKESFPLTVTSAQKNPTAFYLCASSHTGGPSYEQYFGPGTRLTVT.